The present T cell receptor (beta chain) was sequenced within a study of T cells expressing NK-cell markers (dated by TCRdb to about 2020). Context from the whole study: About eight donors provided sorted CD3+CD56+NKG2C+, CD3+CD56+NKG2C- and CD3+CD56-NKG2C+ T-cell subsets, whose TCR beta-chain repertoires were profiled. Among the eight sequenced donors, seven were HCMV-seropositive and one was HCMV-seronegative. All eight donors whose samples were sequenced were randomly selected healthy volunteers, three of them men and five women. Illumina HiSeq 2000/2500, MiSeq or NextSeq was used to sequence libraries as 2 x 150 bp reads. Broader findings and caveats from the paper: In roughly six donors, the dominant CD3+CD56+NKG2C+ clonotypes were among the top 10 CD8+ clonotypes and accounted for roughly 1.0-8% of CD8+ T cells. Those dominant clonotypes were again the most abundant among CD3+CD56-NKG2C+ cells in four donors, at 28.3-60.1%. It remained unclear whether the expanded NKG2C-expressing T cell clones were specific for HCMV antigens.

The CDR3 has 15 amino acids, counting the end cysteine and phenylalanine. No DNA sequence is on record. Taken from the germline V gene, the CDR1 and CDR2 loops are MNHEY and SVGAGI. On this clonotype: The antigen it binds to is not known.

To determine HCMV serostatus, a commercial ELISA kit was used to detect HCMV-specific IgG in serum. Peripheral blood mononuclear cells were isolated from blood by Ficoll density gradient centrifugation. The data were produced on an Illumina HiSeq 2000. TCR beta cDNA libraries were made by 5'RACE template switching that added a universal primer site and unique molecular identifiers. Priming for cDNA synthesis came from the TCR beta constant segment, and two successive PCR amplification steps followed. The paper's data handling went like this. MIGEC handled demultiplexing of the reads and grouping by UMI, while MiTCR was used to assemble and quantify clonotypes. To exclude erroneous sequences, only TCR cDNA sequences supported by at least two reads were retained. The tcR package was used for downstream repertoire analysis, and clonotypes were matched across fractions by CDR3 nucleotide sequence plus V segment. VDJmatch was used to annotate antigen specificity against VDJdb, with one amino acid substitution allowed in CDR3. TCRdb reprocessed the public reads and reports one entry per CDR3 protein sequence, without DNA. The V and J calls follow TCRdb's processing rather than the paper's. This sample's records show around 380,000 distinct CDR3 sequences. The ten largest clonotypes hold around 11% of the sample.

The receptor was derived from a woman aged 50 to 60 in good health. Donor details come from another sample of the same person, matched by shared clones. The rearranged chain carries TRBV6-5 and TRBJ2-2; TCRdb selects TRBD1, and the lack of DNA leaves this call unchecked. The sequenced sample was blood T cells: a sorted CD56 or NKG2C T cell subset, CD4+ or CD8+ T cells, or bulk PBMC T cells (not recorded which). The CDR3 sequence is CASNGDRGLTGELFF.